This TCR beta chain was recovered during a study of blood T cell repertoires in COVID-19. Study-level information: Sites across the United States, Italy and Spain contributed samples from acute and convalescent COVID-19. The analysed material was cDNA or gDNA that came from T cells, B-cell-depleted T cells, or PBMCs.

Here immunoSEQ multiplex PCR was the method, and the copy in TCRdb shows in-frame clones only, minus some. Here the sample spans some 110,000 clones, 85% being singletons. The CDR3 sequence is 15 residues long. Germline V gene lookup returns CDR1 SGHTA and CDR2 FQGNSA. Trimming stripped 7 bases from V and 4 bases from J, with 19 bases between. The receptor's source is a woman of 80 years or more with COVID-19, enrolled during active disease. This sequence joins TRBV7-2 and TRBJ1-2; D might be TRBD1 (6 bases). Input material: peripheral blood. CDR3 coding DNA: TGTGCCAGCACCCTCGAGCAGGGAGGGGGCTATGGCTACACCTTC. It codes for CASTLEQGGGYGYTF.